Listed here is a single TCR beta chain. No cognate antigen has been identified for it. Since no conserved phenylalanine or tryptophan closes the CDR3, a read error is the likely cause. It is unclear where the CDR3 begins or ends on the DNA, so no DNA is shown, and the CDR3 is as TCRdb lists it. Sample time point, as interpreted from the label and publication: about 28 days (+/-7) after the second vaccine dose. Because spike-specific TCR depth and breadth did not differ between the two schedules, AZD1222 recipients who got a second dose at roughly 4 weeks were pooled with those who got a second dose at roughly 12 weeks. Vaccinee samples came from UK trials COV001 and COV002, including a single-blind randomized controlled phase 2/3 trial of AZD1222 (ChAdOx1 nCoV-19) in healthy adults. Trial participant PBMC samples were collected at day 0 and day 28 after the second dose for TCRbeta chain sequencing.

This sample is part of a study of T cell responses to AZD1222 COVID-19 vaccine (dated by TCRdb to about 2021). The study in broad terms: A total of just over 230 trial participants underwent TCR sequencing, of whom 200 to 220 received two doses of AZD1222 and some 25 received two doses of the MenACWY control vaccine. Trial participants were enrolled into age subgroups of 18-55, 56-69 and 70-plus years, which contained about 150, 27 and 61 TCR-sequenced participants, respectively. Broader findings and caveats from the paper: The 56-69-year group was small, and its depth increase did not reach significance, likely because of low power. Participants were mostly white British and included more females than males, and it was suggested by the authors that clonal diversity may have been underestimated. Epitopes outside the regions mutated in the B.1.351 and B.1.1.7 variants were reportedly recognized by nearly half of the unique spike-specific TCRs. Conclusions about previously exposed vaccinees are limited because only 6 or 7 AZD1222 recipients were SARS-CoV-2 seropositive at baseline. Because no day 14 peak-response samples were available, repertoires were characterized only after the peak T cell response. After two AZD1222 doses, spike-specific TCR breadth and depth were significantly higher than at day 0 and than in MenACWY recipients. The vaccine-associated CD4 TCRs covered the entire spike protein, and the dominant responses fell in regions 160-218 and 743-854.

Including both end residues, the CDR3 is 9 amino acids long. CDR1 and CDR2, looked up from the germline V gene, are ENHRY and SYGVKD. The CDR3 regions of human TCRbeta chains were analyzed by immunosequencing. As for the original processing: Repertoire TCRs were checked for matches against a reference library of SARS-CoV-2-specific TCRs that had been generated using the MIRA antigen-specificity platform. Breadth meant the fraction of unique TCRs that were SARS-CoV-2-associated, whereas depth meant the fraction of total T cells that were SARS-CoV-2-associated. Using the MIRA data, each spike-specific TCR was assigned both to the spike region to which the TCR was reactive and to a CD4 or CD8 class. Log10-transformed breadth and depth values were compared by one-way ANOVA with Sidak's multiple comparisons tests. Drawn from immuneACCESS, this table holds only the in-frame rearrangements with V and J called that TCRdb kept. Clones are partly lost; checked studies trace under half to an unresolved V gene and leave the rest unexplained. Clone size and V and J calls were adopted from that table, with D and trimming inferred from the DNA. Here the sample has 90,000 to 150,000 clones; just over 85% occur a single time. Around 17% of the sample lies in the top ten.

The specimen comprised peripheral blood, sampled 28 days after the second AZD1222 dose. This clonotype was obtained from an adult who received the AZD1222 COVID-19 vaccine. The chain employs TRBV10-3 and TRBJ1-3. CDR3 protein: CAISESIRR.